The 7 T cell receptor beta chains below were found in one sample sequenced in a study of siplizumab effects on memory and regulatory T cells. Measured with immunoSEQ multiplex PCR; TCRdb has only the in-frame clones, and not every one. In the table there are tens of thousands of clones, 90% to 98% of which are singletons. Sequencing was carried out using naive CD8+ T cells sorted from blood. The receptors originated from a human donor in good health.

The V gene is TRBV19, the J gene TRBJ1-1, with 10 positions matching TRBD1. Germline loops: CDR1 LNHDA, CDR2 SQIVND (reference sequence). V shed 5 bases, J shed 3 bases, and the junction held 3 bases outside the gene matches. The CDR3 is 14 amino acids. In DNA form, the CDR3 reads TGTGCCAGTAGTTTGGGACAGGGGTACACTGAAGCTTTCTTT. This sequence encodes CASSLGQGYTEAFF.

V is TRBV5-6 and J is TRBJ1-4, with D possibly matching TRBD1 (5 bases). Germline CDR1 SGHDT, CDR2 YYEEEE. The CDR3 covers 12 residues. The germline V and J ends were trimmed by 9 bases and 8 bases, with 14 bases remaining between them. CDR3 DNA: TGTGCCACCCCCATCGGGGGAGAAAAACTGTTTTTT. Translated: CATPIGGEKLFF.

The chain joins TRBV9 to TRBJ2-7; a weak D match, TRBD1 (5 bases). V was cut by 5 bases and J by 3 bases, with 15 bases left in between. Per germline, CDR1 SGDLS and CDR2 YYNGEE. The CDR3 consists of 14 residues. The CDR3 DNA reads as TGTGCCAGCAGTGTGGATGGGGCCTACTACGAGCAGTACTTC. Translation: CASSVDGAYYEQYF.

The CDR3 loop is CASSEGDLADTQYF. DNA for the CDR3: TGTGCCAGCAGCGAAGGAGATCTGGCAGATACGCAGTATTTT. V is TRBV9 and J is TRBJ2-3; D gene ambiguous. The germline gives CDR1 SGDLS, CDR2 YYNGEE. There are 14 residues in the CDR3. Trimming removed 3 bases at V and 4 bases at J, with 12 bases between.

The chain employs TRBV4-3 and TRBJ2-7; no reliable D call. The CDR3 loop spans 11 amino acids. Germline V gene sequence: CDR1 LGHNA, CDR2 YSLEER. Trimming stripped 1 base from V and 5 bases from J, with 3 bases between. Here the CDR3 reads CASSQANEQYF. The CDR3 region has the DNA TGCGCCAGCAGCCAAGCCAACGAGCAGTACTTC.

The genes are TRBV4-1 and TRBJ1-1, with TRBD1 as a possible D gene (5 bases). Germline-derived CDR1 and CDR2 are MGHRA and YSYEKL. CDR3 length: 14 residues. V lost 4 bases and J lost 4, with 13 bases in between. Here the CDR3 reads CASSPDSQGTEAFF. The CDR3 nucleotides read TGCGCCAGCAGCCCAGACAGCCAGGGCACTGAAGCTTTCTTT.

The chain couples TRBV2 to TRBJ2-7, with a possible D match to TRBD2 (5 bases). CDR1 is SNHLY and CDR2 is FYNNEI in the germline V gene. This CDR3 is built from 13 residues. V lost 8 bases and J 0 bases, leaving 11 bases between the germline ends. CDR3 nucleotide sequence: TGTGCCAGCGAATCCACTAGCTCCTACGAGCAGTACTTC. Protein: CASESTSSYEQYF. Variable domain in full (rest from reference TRBV2 and TRBJ2-7): EPEVTQTPSHQVTQMGQEVILRCVPISNHLYFYWYRQILGQKVEFLVSFYNNEISEKSEIFDDQFSVERPDGSNFTLKIRSTKLEDSAMYFCASESTSSYEQYFGPGTRLTVT.